This TCR beta chain is drawn from a study of T cell changes during pregnancy in multiple sclerosis. The table came from immunoSEQ multiplex PCR; TCRdb's copy has only in-frame clones and leaves some out. Of roughly 55,000 clones in the sample, around 92% were seen once. Germline values: CDR1 SGHRS, CDR2 YFSETQ. The CDR3 runs 16 residues. The ends were cut back, 3 bases at V and 4 bases at J, with 19 bases in the middle. The source of this sequence is a female donor in good health, enrolled as a control in a pregnancy study. J is TRBJ1-2 and V is TRBV5-1; D unresolved. Sequenced here: CD4+ T cells from peripheral blood mononuclear cells, sampled after pregnancy. CDR3 amino acids: CASSSPGSPAAYGYTF. The CDR3 DNA follows: TGCGCCAGCAGCTCCCCCGGCAGTCCGGCGGCCTATGGCTACACCTTC.